The 12 T cell receptor beta chains listed next were all sequenced from one sample in a study of spatial heterogeneity in lung cancer. Findings and limits, study-wide: In tumors, expanded intratumoral alpha and beta TCR counts tracked mutation counts.

For these receptors, no antigen is known. Documented time point: sample taken at primary tumor resection. One entry per CDR3 protein results from TCRdb running MiXCR on the 5' RACE reads. The table records 3,500 to 4,500 distinct CDR3 sequences, roughly 10% of them present only once. The sequencing here drew on lung tumor tissue, taken at surgery. The receptors shown here come from a male donor with early-stage non-small cell lung cancer.

By proportion, this clonotype is medium-sized. The chain couples TRBV6-1 to TRBJ2-7; 8 bases are a match to TRBD2. The CDR3 spans 13 residues. Germline trimming cut 6 bases from V and 7 bases from J; bases unmatched to any gene: 8. CDR1 MNHNS and CDR2 SASEGT come from the germline V gene. In nucleotides, the CDR3 is TGTGCCAGCAGCGGGGGGGAATCTCGTGAGCAGTACTTC. The encoded protein is CASSGGESREQYF.

This clonotype is medium-sized by share. This rearrangement joins TRBV7-9 to TRBJ2-7; 8 bases match TRBD1. The germline V gene has CDR1 SEHNR and CDR2 FQNEAQ (reference sequence). Trimming at V came to 5 bases and at J to 6 bases, leaving 9 bases not matched to a gene. This CDR3 is built from 14 residues. The CDR3 here is CASSPGQGVPEQYF. The CDR3 nucleotides read TGTGCCAGCAGCCCCGGACAGGGAGTACCCGAGCAGTACTTC. The whole variable domain, filled in from reference TRBV7-9 and TRBJ2-7, reads DTGVSQNPRHKITKRGQNVTFRCDPISEHNRLYWYRQTLGQGPEFLTYFQNEAQLEKSRLLSDRFSAERPKGSFSTLEIQRTEQGDSAMYLCASSPGQGVPEQYFGPGTRLTVT.

By sample fraction, this clonotype is medium-sized. V gene TRBV7-3 combines with J gene TRBJ2-1; no firm D call. This CDR3 spans 14 amino acids. CDR1 SGHTA and CDR2 FQGTGA come from the germline V gene. Deletions cut 3 bases from V and 4 bases from J, with 10 bases between. The CDR3 region is CASSLLGRYNEQFF. For the CDR3, the DNA is TGTGCCAGCAGCTTGCTGGGCAGGTACAATGAGCAGTTCTTC.

The chain has TRBV29-1 and TRBJ2-5; maybe TRBD1 (6 bases). V was trimmed by 6 bases and J by 2 bases, leaving 10 bases between them. Germline CDR1 and CDR2: SQVTM and ANQGSEA. The CDR3 has 12 amino acids. The CDR3 protein is CSVRTDQETQYF. The CDR3 DNA reads TGCAGCGTGCGGACAGATCAAGAGACCCAGTACTTC.

The chain combines TRBV10-1 with TRBJ2-7; the match to TRBD2 covers 7 bases. V dropped 9 bases and J dropped 2; count of bases not matched to a gene: 10. Germline lookup yields CDR1 WNHNN and CDR2 SYGVQD (reference sequence). CDR3 size: 14 residues. The CDR3 DNA follows: TGCGCCAGGGGGCCGGGCGGGAGTCCCTACGAGCAGTACTTC. Encoded protein: CARGPGGSPYEQYF.

Only a few counts were recorded for this clonotype. The chain recombines TRBV6-1 with TRBJ2-1; 12 nucleotides align to TRBD2. This CDR3 contains 16 residues. V shed 5 bases and J 2 bases; nucleotides not matched to a gene: 4. Looked up from germline, CDR1 is MNHNS and CDR2 is SASEGT. The CDR3 sequence is CASSPRTSGTYNEQFF. In DNA, the CDR3 is TGTGCCAGCAGTCCTCGGACTAGCGGGACCTACAATGAGCAGTTCTTC.

This clonotype occurred a few times. This chain connects TRBV5-1 to TRBJ2-2; 9 positions match TRBD2. Germline CDR1 reads SGHRS; CDR2 reads YFSETQ. The CDR3 is 16 amino acids. Unmatched junction bases numbered 9, after V lost 4 bases and J lost 5 bases. The CDR3 here is CASSAWGGLATGELFF. CDR3 sequence (DNA): TGCGCCAGCAGCGCCTGGGGCGGACTAGCGACCGGGGAGCTGTTTTTT.

This clonotype was observed a handful of times. V is TRBV7-3 and J is TRBJ2-2; 8 bases are a match to TRBD2. CDR3 size: 17 residues. CDR1 is SGHTA and CDR2 is FQGTGA in the germline V gene. Unmatched junction bases numbered 6, after V lost 3 bases and J lost 0 bases. The CDR3 coding sequence is TGTGCCAGCAGCTTCGGACTAGCAGATACGAACACCGGGGAGCTGTTTTTT. Translation: CASSFGLADTNTGELFF.

This clonotype appeared a few times. The DNA for the CDR3 is TGTGCCAGCAGTGAAAACAGAGTACCCGACGAGCAGTACTTC. The encoded protein is CASSENRVPDEQYF. V gene TRBV2 combines with J gene TRBJ2-7; the D is unclear. Germline V gene sequence: CDR1 SNHLY, CDR2 FYNNEI. Trimming removed 2 bases at V and 5 bases at J, with 13 bases between. The CDR3 consists of 14 residues.

This clonotype appeared once. A single base separates this from a much larger clone, so it may be a read error. V and J are TRBV30 and TRBJ2-7, with D unresolved. Germline values: CDR1 GTSNPN, CDR2 SVGIG (reference sequence). This CDR3 has 13 residues. The germline V and J ends were trimmed by 6 bases and 6 bases, with 18 bases remaining between them. Here the CDR3 reads CACEAGTFCEQYF. For the CDR3, the DNA is TGTGCCTGCGAGGCAGGTACCTTCTGCGAGCAGTACTTC.

This clonotype is medium-sized (0.01 to 0.1%) by share. The V and J genes are TRBV6-2 or TRBV6-3 and TRBJ2-3; no reliable D call. V lost 0 bases and J lost 5, with 9 bases in between. Germline CDR1 and CDR2: MNHEY and SVGEGT. The CDR3 contains 14 residues. CDR3 in amino acids: CASSYSASKDTQYF. CDR3 bases: TGTGCCAGCAGTTACTCGGCCTCGAAAGATACGCAGTATTTT.

The chain uses TRBV7-2 and TRBJ1-6; D uncertain. Germline V gene lookup returns CDR1 SGHTA and CDR2 FQGNSA. This CDR3 has 16 amino acids. Trimming cost V 5 bases and J 2 bases, with 13 bases left between them. Written as DNA, the CDR3 is TGTGCCAGCAGCCCTGCCGGTGCTCCCTATAATTCACCCCTCCACTTT. Amino acids: CASSPAGAPYNSPLHF.